This T cell receptor (beta chain) was obtained from a study of OX40 agonist ivuxolimab in advanced cancers. Study-level information: Treatment received earlier with anti-PD-1, anti-PD-L1 or anti-CTLA-4 agents was allowed, and approximately 44% had some.

TCRdb's table, derived via immunoSEQ multiplex PCR, lists solely in-frame clones and lacks some. The sample holds some 68,000 clones; about 87% are singletons and the top ten take about 4.1%. This CDR3 region has 13 residues. The V and J ends lost 1 base and 6 bases respectively, with 13 bases between them. Germline CDR1 GTSNPN, CDR2 SVGIG (reference sequence). The chain links TRBV30 to TRBJ2-7; D perhaps matches TRBD2 (6 bases). The sequencing used CD4+ or CD8+ T cells sorted from blood, collected in a trial of the OX40 agonist ivuxolimab. The clonotype was recovered from an adult with an advanced solid tumor such as melanoma, head and neck, liver or kidney cancer. CDR3 sequence: CAWSAVGGREQYF. CDR3 DNA sequence: TGTGCCTGGAGTGCCGTAGGAGGGCGCGAGCAGTACTTC.